The 4 T cell receptor beta chains below were found in one sample sequenced in a study of response to subunit inactivated influenza vaccine. TCRdb reanalysed the RT-PCR reads using MiXCR and keeps one entry per CDR3 protein. The data hold 170,000 or so distinct CDR3 sequences, with over 8.5% observed a single time. This sample comprised CD8+ T cells sorted from PBMCs, obtained roughly 24 months after vaccination. These receptors came from a man between 50 and 69 years old who received an inactivated influenza vaccine.

This CDR3 reads CASSFESGGWYNEQFF. In DNA form, the CDR3 reads TGTGCCAGCAGCTTCGAAAGCGGGGGGTGGTACAATGAGCAGTTCTTC. The rearrangement links TRBV5-5 to TRBJ2-1; 9 bases are a match to TRBD2. Germline V gene sequence: CDR1 SGHKS, CDR2 YYEKEE (reference sequence). V shed 2 bases, J shed 4 bases, and the junction held 7 bases outside the gene matches. The CDR3 is 16 residues long.

This clonotype occurred many times. V is TRBV4-1 and J is TRBJ2-1; 7 bases fit TRBD2. Trimming removed 1 base from V and 0 bases from J; junction bases left unmatched: 6. Germline values: CDR1 MGHRA, CDR2 YSYEKL. The length of the CDR3 is 17 residues. The CDR3 is CASSQAFGGSSYNEQFF. The CDR3 DNA reads as TGCGCCAGCAGCCAAGCTTTTGGCGGGAGCTCCTACAATGAGCAGTTCTTC.

The chain uses TRBV3-1 and TRBJ2-1, with TRBD2 matching over 10 bases. The CDR3 loop spans 14 amino acids. V was pared by 0 bases and J by 10 bases, with 3 bases of the junction left unmatched. The germline gives CDR1 LGHDT, CDR2 YNNKEL (reference sequence). The chain's CDR3 is CASSQESGRGEQFF. DNA of the CDR3: TGTGCCAGCAGCCAAGAAAGCGGGAGGGGAGAGCAGTTCTTC.

This clonotype appeared many times. V and J are TRBV5-1 and TRBJ2-1, with TRBD1 as a possible D gene (5 bases). Trimming took 0 bases from V and 3 from J, leaving 13 bases between them. The CDR3 spans 16 residues. CDR1 is SGHRS, CDR2 YFSETQ, per germline. DNA for the CDR3: TGCGCCAGCAGCTTGGCCCTAGGGGCCCTCTACAATGAGCAGTTCTTC. It codes for CASSLALGALYNEQFF.